This T cell receptor beta chain was sequenced during a study of blood T cell repertoires in COVID-19. Germline V gene data show CDR1 as MDHEN and CDR2 as SYDVKM. The V and J ends lost 2 bases and 4 bases respectively, with 20 bases between them. The length of the CDR3 is 18 residues. The authors' processing: Nucleated cell number was recorded as an estimate derived from reference gene primer amplification. Some clones are missing from TCRdb's copy, which holds only in-frame ones; the method was immunoSEQ multiplex PCR. Clone size and V and J calls were adopted from that table, with D and trimming inferred from the DNA. This table holds about 140,000 clones, roughly 83% found once.

V and J are TRBV28 and TRBJ2-2; D possibly corresponds to TRBD2 (6 bases). The source is a man aged 35-49 years with acute COVID-19. Source material: PBMCs or T cells enriched from blood (not recorded which). This CDR3 reads CASSLPSDYALGTGELFF. CDR3 coding DNA: TGTGCCAGCAGTTTACCGTCGGACTACGCGTTGGGCACCGGGGAGCTGTTTTTT.